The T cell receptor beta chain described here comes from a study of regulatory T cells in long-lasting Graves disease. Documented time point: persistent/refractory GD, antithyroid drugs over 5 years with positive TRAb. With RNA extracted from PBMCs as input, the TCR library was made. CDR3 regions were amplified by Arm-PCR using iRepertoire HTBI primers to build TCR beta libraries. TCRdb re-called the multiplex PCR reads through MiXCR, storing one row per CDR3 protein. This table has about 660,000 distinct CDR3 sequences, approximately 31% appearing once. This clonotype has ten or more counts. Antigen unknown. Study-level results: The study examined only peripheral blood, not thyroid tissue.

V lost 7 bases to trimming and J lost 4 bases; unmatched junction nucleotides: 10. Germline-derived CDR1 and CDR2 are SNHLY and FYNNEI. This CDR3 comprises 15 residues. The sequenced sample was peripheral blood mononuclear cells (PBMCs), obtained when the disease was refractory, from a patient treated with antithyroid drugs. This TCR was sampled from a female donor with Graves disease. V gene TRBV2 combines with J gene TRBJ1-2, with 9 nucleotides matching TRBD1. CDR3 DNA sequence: TGTGCCAGCATCTCCGGGACAGGGAGATTCTATGGCTACACCTTC. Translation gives CASISGTGRFYGYTF.